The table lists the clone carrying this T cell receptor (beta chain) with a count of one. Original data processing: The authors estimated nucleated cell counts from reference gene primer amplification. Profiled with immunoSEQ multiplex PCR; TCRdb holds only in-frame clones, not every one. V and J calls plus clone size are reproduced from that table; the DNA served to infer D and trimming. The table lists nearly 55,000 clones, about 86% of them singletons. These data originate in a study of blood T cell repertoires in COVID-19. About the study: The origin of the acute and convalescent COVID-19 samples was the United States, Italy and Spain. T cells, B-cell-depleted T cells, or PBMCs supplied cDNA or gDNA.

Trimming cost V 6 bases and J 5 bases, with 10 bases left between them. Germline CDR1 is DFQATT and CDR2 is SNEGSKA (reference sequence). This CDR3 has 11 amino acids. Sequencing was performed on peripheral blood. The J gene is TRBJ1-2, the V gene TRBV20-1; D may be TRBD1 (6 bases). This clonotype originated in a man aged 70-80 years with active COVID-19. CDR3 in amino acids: CSAGQGYGYTF. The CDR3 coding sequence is TGCAGTGCCGGCCAGGGGTATGGCTACACCTTC.